This is a list of T cell receptor beta chains from one sample in a study of T cells expressing NK-cell markers. With the 5' RACE reads reprocessed, TCRdb shows one record per CDR3 protein and no DNA. In total, the table holds some 140,000 distinct CDR3 sequences. The sample consisted of blood T cells: a sorted CD56 or NKG2C T cell subset, CD4+ or CD8+ T cells, or bulk PBMC T cells (not recorded which). Receptors originate from a woman in her fifties or sixties in good health. CDR3s include the opening cysteine and the closing phenylalanine or tryptophan. Fields, in order: V gene, J gene, CDR3 protein.

TRBV6-2/TRBV6-3	TRBJ1-1	CASSYNMNTEAFF
TRBV4-1	TRBJ1-1	CASSQWSGTEAFF
TRBV6-5	TRBJ2-1	CASSPRGSNEQFF
TRBV3-1	TRBJ2-6	CASSAREGGNVLTF
TRBV20-1	TRBJ2-1	CSARDRGNEQFF
TRBV5-5	TRBJ1-1	CASSFPFSNTEAFF
TRBV6-5	TRBJ2-7	CASSARPGQGYPYEQYF
TRBV7-9	TRBJ2-2	CASSLTGTNTGELFF
TRBV6-4	TRBJ1-1	CASSPSRGSEAFF
TRBV4-1	TRBJ2-1	CASSQEGNSGNNEQFF
TRBV7-2	TRBJ2-1	CAHKETGINNEQFF
TRBV3-1	TRBJ1-6	CASSEEVPYNSPLHF
TRBV7-9	TRBJ2-3	CASLVTSSDTQYF
TRBV7-9	TRBJ1-2	CASSLASGDKLLRGYTF
TRBV7-3	TRBJ2-1	CASSFGTSGLDEQFF
TRBV20-1	TRBJ1-1	CSASQGYGEAFF
TRBV3-1	TRBJ1-1	CASSPTIRQTTEAFF
TRBV3-1	TRBJ2-1	CASGDRPYNEQFF
TRBV5-1	TRBJ1-1	CASSLAQGANTEAFF
TRBV29-1	TRBJ1-1	CSAAEATEAFF
TRBV7-8	TRBJ2-3	CASSLPDRVEGTDTQYF
TRBV7-9	TRBJ1-2	CASSEDYGYTF
TRBV19	TRBJ2-1	CASSLGTGGFDEQFF
TRBV10-3	TRBJ2-3	CAISEALAEDTQYF
TRBV10-3	TRBJ2-5	CAISQRETVQETQYF
TRBV7-2	TRBJ2-2	CASSLLAGDSGELFF
TRBV7-8	TRBJ1-2	CASSLGQENYGYTF
TRBV28	TRBJ2-1	CASSLAENEQFF
TRBV27	TRBJ2-1	CASSLDRVSYNEQFF
TRBV12-3/TRBV12-4	TRBJ1-2	CASSPGSQGYGYTF
TRBV25-1	TRBJ2-1	CASSESGEQFF
TRBV4-1	TRBJ1-1	CASSQERVTMNTEAFF
TRBV7-8	TRBJ2-2	CASSLRIPDRALGELFF
TRBV28	TRBJ2-3	CASSSGVSTDTQYF
TRBV7-3	TRBJ2-7	CASSFGGSDEQYF
TRBV12-3/TRBV12-4	TRBJ2-1	CASSGLASSNEQFF
TRBV6-2/TRBV6-3	TRBJ2-1	CASRTIQHNEQFF
TRBV10-3	TRBJ2-7	CAISDGTSGIYEQYF
TRBV12-3/TRBV12-4	TRBJ1-5	CASSSLVDQPQHF
TRBV29-1	TRBJ2-1	CSGEESSYNEQFF
TRBV27	TRBJ2-1	CASSLWTSSNEQFF
TRBV12-3/TRBV12-4	TRBJ2-3	CASSFWQTSTDTQYF
TRBV29-1	TRBJ2-1	CSVEGFKRERLNEQFF
TRBV27	TRBJ2-1	CASQRGNEQFF
TRBV11-2	TRBJ2-5	CASSLDPSPQETQYF
TRBV12-3/TRBV12-4	TRBJ2-1	CASSLEGQPHNEQFF